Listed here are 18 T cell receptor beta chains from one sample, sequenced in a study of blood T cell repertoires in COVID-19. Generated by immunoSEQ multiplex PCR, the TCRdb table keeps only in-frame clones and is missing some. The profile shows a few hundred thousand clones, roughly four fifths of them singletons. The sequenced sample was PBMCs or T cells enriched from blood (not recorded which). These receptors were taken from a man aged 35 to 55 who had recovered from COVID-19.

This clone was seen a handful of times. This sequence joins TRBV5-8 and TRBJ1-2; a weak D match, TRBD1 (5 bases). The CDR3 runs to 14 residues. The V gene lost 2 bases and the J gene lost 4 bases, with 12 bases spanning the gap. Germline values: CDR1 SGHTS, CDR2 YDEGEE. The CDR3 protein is CASSFRQSPYGYTF. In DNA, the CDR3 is TGTGCCAGCAGCTTTAGACAGTCCCCCTATGGCTACACCTTC.

CDR3 DNA sequence: TGTGCCAGCAGCGCCCAGACAGGCCCCACTGAAGCTTTCTTT. The encoded protein is CASSAQTGPTEAFF. This chain uses TRBV11-2 with TRBJ1-1; the D gene is possibly TRBD1 (6 bases). CDR3 size: 14 residues. Between the trimmed V and J ends, which lost 5 bases and 4 bases, there was a span of 14 bases. CDR1 and CDR2 (germline): SGHAT, FQNNGV.

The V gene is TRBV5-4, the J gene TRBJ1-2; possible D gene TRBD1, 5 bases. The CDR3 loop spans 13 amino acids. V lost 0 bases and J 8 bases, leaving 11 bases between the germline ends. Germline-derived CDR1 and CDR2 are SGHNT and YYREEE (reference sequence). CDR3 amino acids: CASSLADSFGYTF. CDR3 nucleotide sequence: TGTGCCAGCAGCTTGGCAGACAGCTTCGGCTACACCTTC.

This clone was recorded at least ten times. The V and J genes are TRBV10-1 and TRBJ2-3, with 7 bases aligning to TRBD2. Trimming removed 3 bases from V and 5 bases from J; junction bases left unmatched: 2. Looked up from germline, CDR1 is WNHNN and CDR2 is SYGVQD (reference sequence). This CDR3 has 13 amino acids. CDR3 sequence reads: CASSDGGGDTQYF. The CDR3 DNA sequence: TGCGCCAGCAGTGATGGCGGGGGAGATACGCAGTATTTT.

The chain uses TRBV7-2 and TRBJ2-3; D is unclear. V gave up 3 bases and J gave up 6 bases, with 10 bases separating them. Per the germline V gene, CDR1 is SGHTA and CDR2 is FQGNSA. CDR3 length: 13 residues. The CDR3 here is CASSFGSADTQYF. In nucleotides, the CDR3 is TGTGCCAGCAGCTTCGGGTCCGCGGATACGCAGTATTTT.

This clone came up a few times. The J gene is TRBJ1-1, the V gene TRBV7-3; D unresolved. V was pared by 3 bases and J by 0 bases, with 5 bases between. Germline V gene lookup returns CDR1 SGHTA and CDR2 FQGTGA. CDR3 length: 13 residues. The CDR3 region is CASSFTMNTEAFF. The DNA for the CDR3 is TGTGCCAGCAGCTTTACAATGAACACTGAAGCTTTCTTT.

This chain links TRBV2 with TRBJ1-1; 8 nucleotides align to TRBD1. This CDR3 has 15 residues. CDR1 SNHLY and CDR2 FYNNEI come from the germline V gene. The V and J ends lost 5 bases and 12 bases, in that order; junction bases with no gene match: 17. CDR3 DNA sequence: TGTGCCAGCAGTACCCTCCTTGGCAGGGGGCGCGGGACTTTCTTT. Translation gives CASSTLLGRGRGTFF.

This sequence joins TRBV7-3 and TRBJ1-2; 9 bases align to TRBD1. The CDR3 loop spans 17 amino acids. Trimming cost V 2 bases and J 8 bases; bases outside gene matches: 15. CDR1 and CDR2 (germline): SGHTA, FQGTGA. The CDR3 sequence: CASSLYPVPDRGGGYTF. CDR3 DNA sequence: TGTGCCAGCAGCTTATACCCCGTGCCGGACAGGGGAGGAGGCTACACCTTC. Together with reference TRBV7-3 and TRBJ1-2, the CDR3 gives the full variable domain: GAGVSQTPSNKVTEKGKYVELRCDPISGHTALYWYRQSLGQGPEFLIYFQGTGAADDSGLPNDRFFAVRPEGSVSTLKIQRTERGDSAVYLCASSLYPVPDRGGGYTFGSGTRLTVV.

The CDR3 here is CAWSRGDRDEKLFF. The CDR3 bases are TGTGCCTGGAGCCGCGGGGACAGGGATGAAAAACTGTTTTTT. The J gene is TRBJ1-4, the V gene TRBV30; TRBD1 agrees at 9 bases. The V gene end was trimmed by 3 bases and the J gene end by 6 bases; junction bases not matched to a gene: 5. This CDR3 comprises 14 residues. The germline CDR1 and CDR2 sequences are GTSNPN and SVGIG (reference sequence).

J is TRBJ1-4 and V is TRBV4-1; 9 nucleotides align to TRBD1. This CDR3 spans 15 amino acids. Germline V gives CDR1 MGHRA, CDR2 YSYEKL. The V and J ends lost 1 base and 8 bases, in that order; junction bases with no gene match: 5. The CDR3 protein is CASSQADRGGEKLFF. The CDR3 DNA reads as TGCGCCAGCAGCCAAGCAGACAGGGGGGGCGAAAAACTGTTTTTT.

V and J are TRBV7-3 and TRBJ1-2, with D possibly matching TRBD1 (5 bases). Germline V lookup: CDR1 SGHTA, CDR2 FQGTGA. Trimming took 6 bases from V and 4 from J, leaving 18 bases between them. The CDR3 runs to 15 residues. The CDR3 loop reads CASSPIDDSTYGYTF. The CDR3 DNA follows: TGTGCCAGCAGTCCAATTGATGACAGCACCTATGGCTACACCTTC.

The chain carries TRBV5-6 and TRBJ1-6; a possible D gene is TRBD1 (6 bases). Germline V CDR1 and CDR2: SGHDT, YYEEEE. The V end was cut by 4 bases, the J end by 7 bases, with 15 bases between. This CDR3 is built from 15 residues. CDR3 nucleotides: TGTGCCAGCAGCCTCTTACAGGGTGCAAATTCACCCCTCCACTTT. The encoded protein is CASSLLQGANSPLHF.

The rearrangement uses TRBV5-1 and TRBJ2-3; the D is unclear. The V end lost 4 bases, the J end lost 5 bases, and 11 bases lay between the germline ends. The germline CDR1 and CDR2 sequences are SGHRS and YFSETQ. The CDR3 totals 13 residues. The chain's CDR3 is CASSVETRDTQYF. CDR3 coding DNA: TGCGCCAGCAGCGTAGAGACAAGAGATACGCAGTATTTT.

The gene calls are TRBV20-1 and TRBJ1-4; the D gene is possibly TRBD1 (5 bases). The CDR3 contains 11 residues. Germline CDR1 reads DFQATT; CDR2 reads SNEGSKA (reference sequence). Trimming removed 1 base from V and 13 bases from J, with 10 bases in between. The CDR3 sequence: CSARAGRRLFF. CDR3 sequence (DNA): TGCAGTGCTAGAGCAGGGAGGAGACTGTTTTTT.

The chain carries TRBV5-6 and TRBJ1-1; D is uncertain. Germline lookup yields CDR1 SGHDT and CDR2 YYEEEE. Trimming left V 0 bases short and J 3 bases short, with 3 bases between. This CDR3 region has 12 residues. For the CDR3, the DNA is TGTGCCAGCAGCTTGGCGTACACTGAAGCTTTCTTT. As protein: CASSLAYTEAFF.

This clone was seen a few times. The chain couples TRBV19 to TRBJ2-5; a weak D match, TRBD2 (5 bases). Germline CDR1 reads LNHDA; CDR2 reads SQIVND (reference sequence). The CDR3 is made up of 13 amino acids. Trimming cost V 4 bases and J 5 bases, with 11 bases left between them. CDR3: CASSTSGWETQYF. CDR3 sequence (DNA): TGTGCCAGTAGTACATCGGGGTGGGAGACCCAGTACTTC.

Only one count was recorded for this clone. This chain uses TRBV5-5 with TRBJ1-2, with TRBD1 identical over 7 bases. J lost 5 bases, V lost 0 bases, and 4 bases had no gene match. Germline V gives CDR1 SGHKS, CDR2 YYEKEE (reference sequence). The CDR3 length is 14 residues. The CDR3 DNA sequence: TGTGCCAGCAGCTTGGAACCACAGGGGTATGGCTACACCTTC. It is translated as CASSLEPQGYGYTF. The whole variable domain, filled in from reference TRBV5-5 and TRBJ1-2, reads DAGVTQSPTHLIKTRGQQVTLRCSPISGHKSVSWYQQVLGQGPQFIFQYYEKEERGRGNFPDRFSARQFPNYSSELNVNALLLGDSALYLCASSLEPQGYGYTFGSGTRLTVV.

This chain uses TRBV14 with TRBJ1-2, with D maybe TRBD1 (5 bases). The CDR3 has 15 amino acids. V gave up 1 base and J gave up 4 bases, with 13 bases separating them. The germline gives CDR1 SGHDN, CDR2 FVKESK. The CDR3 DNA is TGTGCCAGCAGCCAAGCCGGAGGGACGGGCTATGGCTACACCTTC. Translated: CASSQAGGTGYGYTF.